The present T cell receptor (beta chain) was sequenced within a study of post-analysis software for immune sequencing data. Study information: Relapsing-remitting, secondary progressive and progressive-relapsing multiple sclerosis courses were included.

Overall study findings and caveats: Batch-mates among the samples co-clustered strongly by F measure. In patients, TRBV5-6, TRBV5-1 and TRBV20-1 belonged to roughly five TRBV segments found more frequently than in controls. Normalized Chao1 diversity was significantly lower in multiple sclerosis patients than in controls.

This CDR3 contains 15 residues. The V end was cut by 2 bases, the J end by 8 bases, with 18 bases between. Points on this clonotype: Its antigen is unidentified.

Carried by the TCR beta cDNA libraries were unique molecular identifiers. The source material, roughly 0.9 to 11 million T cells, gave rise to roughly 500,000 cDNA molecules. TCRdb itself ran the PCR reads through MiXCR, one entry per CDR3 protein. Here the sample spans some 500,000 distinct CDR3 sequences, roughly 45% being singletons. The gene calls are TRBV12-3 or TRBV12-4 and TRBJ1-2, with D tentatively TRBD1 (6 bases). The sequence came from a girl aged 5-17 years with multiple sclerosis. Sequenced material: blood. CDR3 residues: CASSLRTDACRGYTF. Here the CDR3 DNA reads TGTGCCAGCAGTTTAAGGACAGACGCATGTCGGGGCTACACCTTC.